Here is one T cell receptor beta chain with its context. The antigen remains undetermined. Trimming took off 11 bases at V and 6 bases at J, with 11 bases between the two ends. From germline, CDR1 is ENHRY and CDR2 SYGVKD. The CDR3 covers 11 residues. The record originates from a study of T cells after posttransplantation cyclophosphamide. Study findings and constraints: Donor CD8+ memory clones often dominated recipient blood repertoires at later times. Tissue-infiltrating T cells from skin or gut overlapped little with blood T cells.

Clones were read by immunoSEQ multiplex PCR, and TCRdb kept only the in-frame ones, dropping some. Of about 24,000 clones listed, about 82% were seen once; the top ten hold approximately 6.8%. Sample: PBMCs. The sequence was obtained from a woman in her sixties or seventies with a blood cancer, CMV-positive, and with a related stem cell donor. The V gene is TRBV10-3, the J gene TRBJ2-1, with TRBD2 as a possible D gene (5 bases). The CDR3 spells CAALAANEQFF. CDR3 DNA: TGTGCCGCCCTAGCTGCCAATGAGCAGTTCTTC.